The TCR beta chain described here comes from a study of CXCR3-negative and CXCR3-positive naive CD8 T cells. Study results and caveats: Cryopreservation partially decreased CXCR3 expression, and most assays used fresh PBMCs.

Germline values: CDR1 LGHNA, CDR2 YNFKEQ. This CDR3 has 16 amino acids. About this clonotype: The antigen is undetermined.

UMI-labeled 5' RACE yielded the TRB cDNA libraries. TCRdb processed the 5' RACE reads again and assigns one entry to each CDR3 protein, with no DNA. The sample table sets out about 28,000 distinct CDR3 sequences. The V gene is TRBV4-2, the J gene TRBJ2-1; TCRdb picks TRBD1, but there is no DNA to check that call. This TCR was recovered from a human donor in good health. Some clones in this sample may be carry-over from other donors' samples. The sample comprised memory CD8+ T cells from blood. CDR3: CASSQSGGGAYNEQFF.